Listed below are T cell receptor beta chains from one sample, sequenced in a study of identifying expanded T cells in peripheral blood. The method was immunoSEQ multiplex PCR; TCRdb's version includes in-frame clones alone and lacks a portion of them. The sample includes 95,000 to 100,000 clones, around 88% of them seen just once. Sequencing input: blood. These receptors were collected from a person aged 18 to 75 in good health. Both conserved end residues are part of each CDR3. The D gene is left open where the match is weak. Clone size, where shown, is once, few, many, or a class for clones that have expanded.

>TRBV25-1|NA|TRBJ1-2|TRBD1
CASSVQGAWNGYTF
TGTGCCAGCAGTGTACAGGGGGCCTGGAATGGCTACACCTTC
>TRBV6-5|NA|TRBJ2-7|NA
CASSYKGDEQYF
TGTGCCAGCAGTTACAAGGGAGACGAGCAGTACTTC
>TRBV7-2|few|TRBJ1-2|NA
CASLSLYGYTF
TGTGCCAGCCTTAGCCTCTATGGCTACACCTTC
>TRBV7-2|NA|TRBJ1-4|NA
CASSPTGSGGEKLFF
TGTGCCAGCAGCCCCACCGGGTCGGGAGGTGAAAAACTGTTTTTT
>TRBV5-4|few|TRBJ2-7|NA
CASSSGNEQYF
TGTGCCAGCAGCTCCGGGAACGAGCAGTACTTC
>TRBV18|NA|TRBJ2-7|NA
CASSPAGPSYEQYF
TGTGCCAGCTCCCCTGCAGGGCCATCCTACGAGCAGTACTTC
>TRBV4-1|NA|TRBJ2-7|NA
CASSQDRGNPYEQYF
TGCGCCAGCAGCCAAGACAGGGGAAATCCCTACGAGCAGTACTTC
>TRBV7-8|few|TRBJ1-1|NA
CASSNSLMNTEAFF
TGTGCCAGCAGCAACAGCCTGATGAACACTGAAGCTTTCTTT
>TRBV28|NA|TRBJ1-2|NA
CASLSAGTGGGYTF
TGTGCCAGCCTCTCGGCGGGGACCGGGGGAGGCTACACCTTC
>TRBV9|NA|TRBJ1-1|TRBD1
CASSVARPPGQVNTEAFF
TGTGCCAGCAGCGTAGCTAGGCCACCGGGACAGGTGAACACTGAAGCTTTCTTT
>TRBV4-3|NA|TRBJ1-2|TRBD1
CASSQSRTGPDYGYTF
TGCGCCAGCAGCCAATCCCGGACAGGGCCAGACTATGGCTACACCTTC
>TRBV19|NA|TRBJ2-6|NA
CASSMSLNSGANVLTF
TGTGCCAGTAGTATGAGTCTCAACTCTGGGGCCAACGTCCTGACTTTC
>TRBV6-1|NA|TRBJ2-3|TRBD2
CASSFSGGLTDTQYF
TGTGCCAGCAGTTTTAGCGGGGGTCTTACAGATACGCAGTATTTT
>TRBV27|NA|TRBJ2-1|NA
CASSPGAGNEQFF
TGTGCCAGCAGTCCGGGGGCCGGGAATGAGCAGTTCTTC
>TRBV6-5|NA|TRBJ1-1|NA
CASDIKNTEAFF
TGTGCCAGCGACATAAAGAACACTGAAGCTTTCTTT
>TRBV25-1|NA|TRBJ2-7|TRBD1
CASTGTGGPPYEQYF
TGTGCCAGCACCGGGACAGGGGGCCCTCCCTACGAGCAGTACTTC